This is a list of T cell receptor beta chains from one sample in a study of shared clonotypes between healthy human individuals. The assay was immunoSEQ multiplex PCR, and TCRdb's table has in-frame clones only and misses some. The sample holds approximately 740,000 clones, around 93% seen once. Sequenced sample: naive CD8+ T cells sorted from blood. The receptors shown here come from a man aged 25 to 40 in good health. Both conserved end residues are part of each CDR3. D genes are given only for firm matches. Where a row states a size, it is once, few, many or the class of an expanded clone; other rows omit it.

J: TRBJ2-2
D: TRBD1
size: -
V: TRBV7-2
CDR3: CASSNRGTTGELFF
DNA: TGTGCCAGCAGCAACAGGGGGACCACCGGGGAGCTGTTTTTT

J: TRBJ2-1
D: TRBD2
size: -
V: TRBV18
CDR3: CASSQLANEQFF
DNA: TGTGCCAGCTCACAACTAGCGAATGAGCAGTTCTTC

J: TRBJ2-7
D: -
size: -
V: TRBV27
CDR3: CASSTTGPQINPYEQYF
DNA: TGTGCCAGCAGTACTACTGGACCGCAGATAAACCCCTACGAGCAGTACTTC

J: TRBJ2-7
D: TRBD2
size: -
V: TRBV5-6
CDR3: CASSLGTSIYEQYF
DNA: TGTGCCAGCAGCTTAGGGACTAGCATCTACGAGCAGTACTTC

J: TRBJ1-5
D: -
size: -
V: TRBV11-2
CDR3: CASSSGQTKLNQPQHF
DNA: TGTGCCAGCAGCTCTGGACAGACAAAACTCAATCAGCCCCAGCATTTT

J: TRBJ1-1
D: -
size: -
V: TRBV4-1
CDR3: CASSPLAGNTEAFF
DNA: TGCGCCAGCAGCCCCCTAGCAGGGAACACTGAAGCTTTCTTT

J: TRBJ2-5
D: -
size: few
V: TRBV7-6
CDR3: CASSPKGETQYF
DNA: TGTGCCAGCAGCCCGAAGGGAGAGACCCAGTACTTC

J: TRBJ1-1
D: TRBD1
size: -
V: TRBV5-1
CDR3: CASSPGDRGRTTTMNTEAFF
DNA: TGCGCCAGCAGCCCCGGGGACAGGGGCCGAACCACTACAATGAACACTGAAGCTTTCTTT

J: TRBJ2-7
D: -
size: -
V: TRBV10-3
CDR3: CAISEGTVSYEQYF
DNA: TGTGCCATCAGCGAGGGGACGGTTTCCTACGAGCAGTACTTC

J: TRBJ2-7
D: -
size: -
V: TRBV11-2
CDR3: CASRRGSYEQYF
DNA: TGTGCCAGCCGGCGAGGGAGCTACGAGCAGTACTTC

J: TRBJ2-3
D: TRBD2
size: -
V: TRBV2
CDR3: CASRPSLMERELTDTQYF
DNA: TGTGCCAGCAGACCCAGCTTAATGGAGCGGGAGCTGACAGATACGCAGTATTTT

J: TRBJ1-2
D: TRBD1
size: -
V: TRBV29-1
CDR3: CSEGTGRYGYTF
DNA: TGCAGCGAAGGGACAGGGCGGTATGGCTACACCTTC

J: TRBJ2-7
D: -
size: -
V: TRBV29-1
CDR3: CSVEGRRYEQYF
DNA: TGCAGCGTTGAGGGACGCCGCTACGAGCAGTACTTC

J: TRBJ2-7
D: -
size: once
V: TRBV18
CDR3: CASSPGPEQYF
DNA: TGTGCCAGCTCACCAGGGCCCGAGCAGTACTTC

J: TRBJ2-7
D: TRBD2
size: -
V: TRBV28
CDR3: CASSSGLAGVYEQYF
DNA: TGTGCCAGCAGTAGCGGACTAGCGGGAGTCTACGAGCAGTACTTC

J: TRBJ2-1
D: -
size: -
V: TRBV9
CDR3: CASSVTRGSEQFF
DNA: TGTGCCAGCAGCGTAACGAGGGGCAGCGAGCAGTTCTTC

J: TRBJ2-2
D: TRBD1
size: -
V: TRBV7-9
CDR3: CASSPGQPNTGELFF
DNA: TGTGCCAGCAGCCCGGGACAGCCGAACACCGGGGAGCTGTTTTTT

J: TRBJ2-7
D: -
size: -
V: TRBV5-6
CDR3: CASSSPWATDNYEQYF
DNA: TGTGCCAGCAGTTCACCCTGGGCCACAGATAACTACGAGCAGTACTTC

J: TRBJ2-5
D: -
size: -
V: TRBV21-1
CDR3: CASSKVKTSGRVGGVKTQYF
DNA: TGTGCCAGCAGCAAAGTTAAGACAAGCGGGAGGGTCGGGGGTGTGAAGACCCAGTACTTC

J: TRBJ2-7
D: TRBD2
size: -
V: TRBV5-3
CDR3: CASQRQGGLAGDEQYF
DNA: TGTGCCAGCCAAAGACAGGGCGGTCTAGCGGGAGACGAGCAGTACTTC

J: TRBJ2-7
D: TRBD1
size: few
V: TRBV13
CDR3: CASSSPRGRYEQYF
DNA: TGTGCCAGCAGCTCCCCCAGGGGGCGATACGAGCAGTACTTC

J: TRBJ1-1
D: -
size: -
V: TRBV5-4
CDR3: CASIPWGDAKMDSEAFF
DNA: TGTGCCAGCATCCCGTGGGGGGATGCCAAGATGGACTCTGAAGCTTTCTTT

J: TRBJ1-1
D: -
size: -
V: TRBV12-5
CDR3: CASGLLPNTEAFF
DNA: TGTGCTAGTGGTTTGCTACCGAACACTGAAGCTTTCTTT

J: TRBJ2-5
D: TRBD2
size: -
V: TRBV6-1
CDR3: CASSDRLAGVRAIQETQYF
DNA: TGTGCCAGCAGTGATCGACTAGCGGGAGTGAGGGCCATCCAGGAGACCCAGTACTTC

J: TRBJ2-3
D: -
size: -
V: TRBV10-3
CDR3: CAISEEGKVSRTDTQYF
DNA: TGTGCCATCAGTGAAGAGGGCAAGGTTTCTCGCACAGATACGCAGTATTTT

J: TRBJ1-1
D: TRBD1
size: once
V: TRBV11-2
CDR3: CASSGRTGPNTEAFF
DNA: TGTGCCAGCAGCGGGAGGACAGGGCCGAACACTGAAGCTTTCTTT

J: TRBJ2-7
D: TRBD2
size: -
V: TRBV27
CDR3: CASSHIAGRSYEQYF
DNA: TGTGCCAGCAGTCATATAGCGGGAAGGTCCTACGAGCAGTACTTC

J: TRBJ2-1
D: TRBD2
size: -
V: TRBV5-4
CDR3: CASSPSGTNEQFF
DNA: TGTGCCAGCAGCCCTAGCGGGACCAATGAGCAGTTCTTC

J: TRBJ2-7
D: -
size: -
V: TRBV11-2
CDR3: CASSLVVYEQYF
DNA: TGTGCCAGCAGCTTAGTCGTCTACGAGCAGTACTTC

J: TRBJ1-1
D: -
size: -
V: TRBV27
CDR3: CASSLLGLNTEAFF
DNA: TGTGCCAGCAGTTTATTAGGTTTAAACACTGAAGCTTTCTTT

J: TRBJ2-6
D: -
size: -
V: TRBV29-1
CDR3: CSVDTRGPGGANVLTF
DNA: TGCAGCGTTGACACCCGGGGTCCGGGTGGGGCCAACGTCCTGACTTTC

J: TRBJ1-2
D: -
size: -
V: TRBV6-1
CDR3: CASSWTYGYTF
DNA: TGTGCCAGCAGTTGGACATACGGCTACACCTTC

J: TRBJ2-1
D: TRBD2
size: -
V: TRBV7-9
CDR3: CATSSGEGNEQFF
DNA: TGTGCCACCTCCAGCGGGGAGGGGAATGAGCAGTTCTTC

J: TRBJ1-1
D: -
size: -
V: TRBV27
CDR3: CATSWGPNTEAFF
DNA: TGTGCCACCTCTTGGGGGCCGAACACTGAAGCTTTCTTT

J: TRBJ2-5
D: TRBD2
size: -
V: TRBV7-2
CDR3: CASAIGLAGQETQYF
DNA: TGTGCCAGCGCCATTGGACTAGCGGGCCAAGAGACCCAGTACTTC

J: TRBJ1-5
D: -
size: -
V: TRBV19
CDR3: CARPRGGADQPQHF
DNA: TGTGCCAGACCGAGGGGGGGGGCCGATCAGCCCCAGCATTTT

J: TRBJ1-1
D: -
size: -
V: TRBV6-1
CDR3: CASNPGHGNTEAFF
DNA: TGTGCCAGCAACCCGGGCCATGGGAACACTGAAGCTTTCTTT

J: TRBJ1-5
D: -
size: few
V: TRBV5-1
CDR3: CASSSGGNSNQPQHF
DNA: TGCGCCAGCAGCTCGGGAGGGAATAGCAATCAGCCCCAGCATTTT

J: TRBJ2-7
D: -
size: -
V: TRBV9
CDR3: CASSPSEQGRSQGYEQYF
DNA: TGTGCCAGCAGCCCAAGTGAACAGGGAAGGTCCCAGGGGTACGAGCAGTACTTC

J: TRBJ2-7
D: -
size: -
V: TRBV5-1
CDR3: CASSFLRDTYYEQYF
DNA: TGCGCCAGCAGCTTCCTCCGGGACACTTACTACGAGCAGTACTTC

J: TRBJ2-1
D: -
size: -
V: TRBV13
CDR3: CASTNPSRDEQFF
DNA: TGTGCCAGCACCAACCCCTCGCGGGATGAGCAGTTCTTC

J: TRBJ2-2
D: -
size: -
V: TRBV7-6
CDR3: CASSLGPIGNTGELFF
DNA: TGTGCCAGCAGCTTAGGTCCCATAGGGAACACCGGGGAGCTGTTTTTT

J: TRBJ1-4
D: TRBD1
size: -
V: TRBV7-9
CDR3: CASSPWDREKLFF
DNA: TGTGCCAGCAGCCCCTGGGACAGAGAAAAACTGTTTTTT

J: TRBJ2-7
D: -
size: -
V: TRBV7-8
CDR3: CASSLVGRYYEQYF
DNA: TGTGCCAGCAGCTTAGTGGGCAGATACTACGAGCAGTACTTC

J: TRBJ2-5
D: TRBD2
size: -
V: TRBV30
CDR3: CAWSALRERENEETQYF
DNA: TGTGCCTGGAGTGCCCTACGCGAGCGGGAGAATGAAGAGACCCAGTACTTC

J: TRBJ1-2
D: -
size: -
V: TRBV28
CDR3: CASSFVDSDRRISYGYTF
DNA: TGTGCCAGCAGTTTTGTCGACTCAGACAGGAGAATTTCCTATGGCTACACCTTC

J: TRBJ2-7
D: TRBD2
size: -
V: TRBV4-2
CDR3: CASSPVAGTSYEQYF
DNA: TGTGCCAGCAGCCCGGTAGCGGGAACATCCTACGAGCAGTACTTC

J: TRBJ2-7
D: -
size: -
V: TRBV5-1
CDR3: CASSHPDRDPYEQYF
DNA: TGCGCCAGCAGCCATCCCGACAGAGACCCCTACGAGCAGTACTTC

J: TRBJ2-3
D: TRBD2
size: -
V: TRBV27
CDR3: CASRGLAGSTDTQYF
DNA: TGTGCCAGCAGGGGACTAGCGGGAAGCACAGATACGCAGTATTTT

J: TRBJ2-1
D: -
size: -
V: TRBV5-4
CDR3: CASSISLAEGANEQFF
DNA: TGTGCCAGCAGCATATCACTAGCGGAGGGGGCGAATGAGCAGTTCTTC

J: TRBJ2-1
D: -
size: once
V: TRBV19
CDR3: CASSSPGISSYNEQFF
DNA: TGTGCCAGTAGTTCTCCGGGCATCAGCTCCTACAATGAGCAGTTCTTC

J: TRBJ2-2
D: -
size: -
V: TRBV29-1
CDR3: CSGIIRGTGELFF
DNA: TGCAGCGGTATAATCAGGGGCACCGGGGAGCTGTTTTTT

J: TRBJ1-5
D: -
size: -
V: TRBV28
CDR3: CASSTSGTQYLDSNQPQHF
DNA: TGTGCCAGCAGTACCTCCGGGACACAGTACCTGGACAGCAATCAGCCCCAGCATTTT

J: TRBJ1-1
D: -
size: -
V: TRBV4-2
CDR3: CASSPRGGANTEAFF
DNA: TGTGCCAGCAGCCCCCGGGGGGGAGCGAACACTGAAGCTTTCTTT

J: TRBJ2-2
D: TRBD2
size: -
V: TRBV6-6
CDR3: CASSPWTSGNTGELFF
DNA: TGTGCCAGCAGTCCTTGGACTAGCGGGAACACCGGGGAGCTGTTTTTT

J: TRBJ2-7
D: TRBD1
size: -
V: TRBV2
CDR3: CASRKQDRGAYEQYF
DNA: TGTGCCAGCCGTAAACAGGACAGGGGCGCCTACGAGCAGTACTTC

J: TRBJ2-7
D: -
size: -
V: TRBV6-5
CDR3: CASSSHLGQNGEQYF
DNA: TGTGCCAGCAGTTCACATTTAGGACAGAACGGCGAGCAGTACTTC